Described below is a single TCR beta chain sequence and its context. The sample originates from a study of T cell responses to AZD1222 COVID-19 vaccine. TCRdb's copy holds only in-frame clones and misses some; the assay was immunoSEQ multiplex PCR. Of more than 100,000 clones in the sample, 88% were seen once. Germline assignment: CDR1 SNHLY and CDR2 FYNNEI. The V segment lost 8 bases and the J segment 7 bases; nucleotides outside the gene matches: 8. CDR3 length: 13 residues. The TCR comes from an adult in good health. V is TRBV2 and J is TRBJ1-2; 9 bases align to TRBD1. Sequencing was performed on peripheral blood, taken on day 0 of AZD1222 vaccination. Written as DNA, the CDR3 is TGTGCCAGCGCCCGGGACAGGGACTCTGGCTACACCTTC. Translated: CASARDRDSGYTF.